The TCR beta chain described here comes from a study of shared clonotypes between healthy human individuals. Libraries were prepared by immunoSEQ multiplex PCR; TCRdb keeps only in-frame clonotypes and omits some of them. The sample contains around 1.5 million clones, approximately 98% of which appear only once. Germline CDR1 is SGHRS and CDR2 is YFSETQ. V trimming: 4 bases; J trimming: 3 bases; junction bases outside the gene matches: 5. This CDR3 is built from 15 residues. This chain links TRBV5-1 with TRBJ2-1, with TRBD1 identical over 9 bases. The specimen was naive CD4+ T cells sorted from blood. Specified subset: CD45RA+ positively selected. This receptor was obtained from a young man in good health. The CDR3 is CASSAGQGYYNEQFF. In DNA, the CDR3 is TGCGCCAGCAGCGCCGGACAGGGGTACTACAATGAGCAGTTCTTC.